Following are 25 T cell receptor beta chains from one sample sequenced in a study of blood T cell repertoires in COVID-19. Data came from immunoSEQ multiplex PCR; TCRdb stores just in-frame clones and leaves some out. The sample includes hundreds of thousands of clones, around nine tenths of them seen just once. The sample taken for sequencing was peripheral blood. The receptors were gathered from a woman aged 18 to 35 who had recovered from COVID-19.

Written as DNA, the CDR3 is TGTGCCAGCAGCCCCCGGAGGGAGCGGAACACTGAAGCTTTCTTT. Protein: CASSPRRERNTEAFF. V is TRBV7-2 and J is TRBJ1-1, with D uncertain. This CDR3 is 15 amino acids long. The V end lost 5 bases, the J end lost 1 base, and 14 bases lay between the germline ends. CDR1 is SGHTA and CDR2 is FQGNSA in the germline V gene.

The chain carries TRBV30 and TRBJ1-2; tentative D call: TRBD1 (6 bases). This CDR3 contains 12 residues. Between the trimmed V and J ends, which lost 7 bases and 2 bases, there was a span of 11 bases. CDR1 is GTSNPN, CDR2 SVGIG, per germline (reference sequence). CDR3 loop: CALITGNYGYTF. Written as DNA, the CDR3 is TGTGCCTTAATAACAGGGAACTATGGCTACACCTTC.

To note about this clone: The identical CDR3 is also encoded by other nucleotide sequences in the sample. This rearrangement joins TRBV19 to TRBJ2-3, with 8 nucleotides matching TRBD2. Trimming took 7 bases from V and 0 from J; bases not matched to a gene: 3. The CDR3 sequence is 14 residues long. CDR1 and CDR2 from the germline V gene are LNHDA and SQIVND (reference sequence). The CDR3: CASTPSGSTDTQYF. In DNA form, the CDR3 reads TGTGCCAGTACCCCTAGCGGGAGCACAGATACGCAGTATTTT.

The chain joins TRBV28 to TRBJ1-6; 8 positions match TRBD1. CDR1 is MDHEN, CDR2 SYDVKM, per germline. With 3 bases clipped from V and 13 bases from J, the junction kept 8 bases outside the gene matches. The CDR3 is 14 residues long. The CDR3 nucleotides are TGTGCCAGCAGTTTTATACAGGGGGAGTTTCCCCTCCACTTT. This encodes CASSFIQGEFPLHF.

The rearrangement uses TRBV3-1 (or the pseudogene TRBV3-2) and TRBJ1-5; the D gene is possibly TRBD1 (6 bases). This CDR3 is built from 15 residues. Germline assignment: CDR1 LGHDT and CDR2 YNNKEL (reference sequence). The V end lost 0 bases, the J end lost 7 bases, and 13 bases lay between the germline ends. CDR3 bases: TGTGCCAGCAGCCAAGATACGGGGGGCTGGCAGCCCCAGCATTTT. Protein sequence: CASSQDTGGWQPQHF.

The V and J genes are TRBV9 and TRBJ1-4, with unresolved D. Trimming removed 3 bases at V and 4 bases at J, with 7 bases between. Germline V gene lookup returns CDR1 SGDLS and CDR2 YYNGEE. The CDR3 consists of 13 residues. The CDR3 coding sequence is TGTGCCAGCAGCGCCCAGAATAATGAAAAACTGTTTTTT. Amino acids: CASSAQNNEKLFF.

The chain is built from TRBV18 and TRBJ1-2, with a tentative D call TRBD1 (5 bases). Trimming cost V 3 bases and J 5 bases, with 22 bases left between them. The CDR3 totals 17 residues. CDR1 is KGHSH and CDR2 is LQKENI in the germline V gene. The CDR3 DNA sequence: TGTGCCAGCTCACCGCCAAACGATTTCGCGGGGCGATATGGCTACACCTTC. This codes for CASSPPNDFAGRYGYTF.

The chain joins TRBV6-5 to TRBJ1-2, with a tentative D call TRBD1 (6 bases). V gave up 2 bases and J gave up 1 base, with 14 bases separating them. The CDR3 runs 16 residues. Germline V gives CDR1 MNHEY, CDR2 SVGAGI. CDR3 loop: CASSYRSATGNYGYTF. CDR3 DNA: TGTGCCAGCAGTTACCGATCCGCGACAGGTAACTATGGCTACACCTTC.

V gene TRBV15 combines with J gene TRBJ1-5; D unclear. Germline V gene lookup returns CDR1 LNHNV and CDR2 YYDKDF (reference sequence). Trimming stripped 0 bases from V and 3 bases from J, with 18 bases between. The CDR3 spans 18 residues. DNA for the CDR3: TGTGCCACCAGCAGAGATGGGATGGCAGGAGGGCCCAATCAGCCCCAGCATTTT. It yields the protein CATSRDGMAGGPNQPQHF.

This chain connects TRBV7-6 to TRBJ1-1; D perhaps matches TRBD1 (6 bases). Germline V lookup: CDR1 SGHVS, CDR2 FNYEAQ. V lost 4 bases and J lost 3, with 18 bases in between. The CDR3 runs 16 residues. The CDR3 sequence is CASSSPAGARDTEAFF. Written as DNA, the CDR3 is TGTGCCAGCAGCTCGCCGGCGGGGGCGCGGGACACTGAAGCTTTCTTT.

The gene calls are TRBV6-5 and TRBJ1-1, with D uncertain. V was cut by 2 bases and J by 8 bases, with 9 bases left in between. The CDR3 length is 12 residues. Germline values: CDR1 MNHEY, CDR2 SVGAGI. CDR3 loop: CASSYKAGEAFF. The CDR3 nucleotides are TGTGCCAGCAGTTACAAGGCGGGAGAAGCTTTCTTT.

This clone was seen just once. The chain couples TRBV28 to TRBJ2-1; 7 bases fit TRBD1. Germline assignment: CDR1 MDHEN and CDR2 SYDVKM. The CDR3 extends over 15 amino acids. With 9 bases clipped from V and 8 bases from J, the junction kept 16 bases outside the gene matches. The CDR3 is CASSPRGPLGDEQFF. CDR3 in DNA: TGTGCCAGTTCGCCAAGGGGGCCCCTTGGGGATGAGCAGTTCTTC.

The V and J genes are TRBV9 and TRBJ2-1; D may be TRBD2 (6 bases). V lost 3 bases and J lost 6, with 10 bases in between. The CDR3 length is 13 residues. Germline CDR1 is SGDLS and CDR2 is YYNGEE. The CDR3 bases are TGTGCCAGCAGCGCCAGACTAGTCAATGAGCAGTTCTTC. This gives the protein CASSARLVNEQFF.

The J gene is TRBJ2-1, the V gene TRBV21-1; the table names TRBD2, a call not compared with the DNA. TRBV21-1 is a recognized pseudogene. This CDR3 comprises 16 residues. This chain's CDR3 is CASRSFIAGGPNEQFF. The CDR3, as DNA: TGTGCCAGCAGGTCTTTCATAGCGGGAGGCCCTAATGAGCAGTTCTTC.

Comment on this clone: Within the sample, other DNA sequences also encode this same CDR3. The rearrangement joins TRBV2 to TRBJ1-1; 7 bases map to TRBD1. This CDR3 comprises 14 residues. Trimming cost V 5 bases and J 5 bases; bases outside gene matches: 8. The germline CDR1 and CDR2 sequences are SNHLY and FYNNEI. The CDR3 DNA sequence: TGTGCCAGCAGTAGACAGGGAGTCTCAACTGAAGCTTTCTTT. It translates to CASSRQGVSTEAFF.

The rearrangement joins TRBV7-6 to TRBJ2-7; TRBD2 matches at 11 bases. The CDR3 totals 15 residues. The germline CDR1 and CDR2 sequences are SGHVS and FNYEAQ. With V trimmed by 4 bases and J by 5 bases, 7 bases remained unmatched. The CDR3 DNA sequence: TGTGCCAGCAGCTGGGGGGGACTAGCGGTCGACGAGCAGTACTTC. Encoded protein: CASSWGGLAVDEQYF. Looking up the rest from reference TRBV7-6 and TRBJ2-7 gives the full variable domain: GAGVSQSPRYKVTKRGQDVALRCDPISGHVSLYWYRQALGQGPEFLTYFNYEAQQDKSGLPNDRFSAERPEGSISTLTIQRTEQRDSAMYRCASSWGGLAVDEQYFGPGTRLTVT.

The rearrangement joins TRBV3-1 (or the pseudogene TRBV3-2) to TRBJ2-7, with D possibly being TRBD1 (6 bases). CDR3 size: 14 residues. Trimming took off 4 bases at V and 2 bases at J, with 12 bases between the two ends. The germline V gene has CDR1 LGHDT and CDR2 YNNKEL (reference sequence). The CDR3: CASSPPDRTYEQYF. The CDR3 DNA is TGTGCCAGCAGCCCCCCAGACAGGACCTACGAGCAGTACTTC.

The gene calls are TRBV6-6 and TRBJ1-1; D uncertain. Per germline, CDR1 MNHNY and CDR2 SVGAGI (reference sequence). CDR3 length: 14 amino acids. The V end was cut by 6 bases, the J end by 1 base, with 12 bases between. This CDR3 reads CASSQRAGNTEAFF. The CDR3 DNA reads TGTGCCAGCAGCCAAAGGGCGGGGAACACTGAAGCTTTCTTT.

V and J are TRBV2 and TRBJ2-1; D might be TRBD2 (7 bases). This CDR3 spans 16 amino acids. The V end was cut by 7 bases, the J end by 4 bases, with 20 bases between. The V gene's germline CDR1 is SNHLY and CDR2 FYNNEI. For the CDR3, the DNA is TGTGCCAGCACCAATCGCGTGAGGGGGGGGTACAATGAGCAGTTCTTC. Amino acids: CASTNRVRGGYNEQFF.

The rearrangement joins TRBV6-2 or TRBV6-3 to TRBJ2-5, with 7 bases matching TRBD2. CDR3 size: 13 residues. The trim removed 2 bases at V and 5 bases at J, leaving 2 bases unmatched. Looked up from germline, CDR1 is MNHEY and CDR2 is SVGEGT. CDR3 sequence reads: CASSYAGVETQYF. CDR3 coding DNA: TGTGCCAGCAGTTACGCGGGAGTTGAGACCCAGTACTTC.

The rearrangement joins TRBV6-6 to TRBJ1-1; TRBD1 agrees at 8 bases. This CDR3 contains 11 residues. Germline V CDR1 and CDR2: MNHNY, SVGAGI (reference sequence). V shed 6 bases and J 11 bases; nucleotides not matched to a gene: 5. The CDR3 region is CASSPRQGAFF. As DNA, the CDR3 is TGTGCCAGCAGCCCGAGACAGGGGGCTTTCTTT.

The chain recombines TRBV7-9 with TRBJ1-2, with 7 bases fitting TRBD1. V trimming: 5 bases; J trimming: 2 bases; junction bases outside the gene matches: 5. There are 14 residues in the CDR3. The V gene's germline CDR1 is SEHNR and CDR2 FQNEAQ (reference sequence). CDR3 DNA: TGTGCCAGCAGCCAAGAGGGGGCAAACTATGGCTACACCTTC. It encodes CASSQEGANYGYTF.

J is TRBJ2-1 and V is TRBV7-7; 7 nucleotides match TRBD2. V lost 3 bases, J lost 0 bases, and 2 bases stayed unmatched. There are 15 residues in the CDR3. Germline CDR1 and CDR2: SSHAT and FNYEAQ (reference sequence). CDR3 amino acids: CASSFGGGSYNEQFF. The DNA of the CDR3 is TGTGCCAGCAGCTTTGGGGGGGGCTCCTACAATGAGCAGTTCTTC. Drawing the rest from reference TRBV7-7 and TRBJ2-1, the complete variable domain is GAGVSQSPRYKVTKRGQDVTLRCDPISSHATLYWYQQALGQGPEFLTYFNYEAQPDKSGLPSDRFSAERPEGSISTLTIQRTEQRDSAMYRCASSFGGGSYNEQFFGPGTRLTVL.

This clone was recorded a few times. Other DNA sequences from this sample encode an identical CDR3 as well. V is TRBV12-3 or TRBV12-4 and J is TRBJ2-2; D is uncertain. This CDR3 contains 11 residues. Trimming shortened V by 5 bases and J by 4 bases, and 2 bases separated the two germline ends. CDR3 in amino acids: CASSRTGELFF. The CDR3 DNA reads as TGTGCCAGCAGTCGCACCGGGGAGCTGTTTTTT.

The chain recombines TRBV2 with TRBJ1-3; D gene ambiguous. With 7 bases removed from V and 2 bases from J, the gap between germline ends came to 9 bases. The CDR3 is made up of 13 amino acids. Germline-derived CDR1 and CDR2 are SNHLY and FYNNEI. The CDR3 region has the DNA TGTGCCAGCAAGGCGGTAACTGGAAACACCATATATTTT. It codes for CASKAVTGNTIYF.